The present TCR beta chain was sequenced within a study of identical twins. Findings and caveats of the study: Weaker excess twin sharing was seen among beta out-of-frame sequences.

Germline values: CDR1 SGDLS, CDR2 YYNGEE. This CDR3 region has 14 residues. V lost 0 bases and J 2 bases, leaving 8 bases between the germline ends. MiXCR, run by TCRdb on the 5' RACE reads, gives a single entry per CDR3 protein. The sample has hundreds of thousands of distinct CDR3 sequences; over 9% are singletons. There are a few counts of this clonotype. Its antigen remains unknown. The sample also formed part of further work on yellow fever vaccine responses in identical twins. Turning to that study: On the reported evidence, twins' vaccine T cell responses seemed partly convergent and partly personalized.

Sequencing input: CD8+ T cells sorted from blood. The chain is built from TRBV9 and TRBJ1-1; D gene unclear. This sequence was found in a woman aged 18-29 years in good health. The CDR3 loop reads CASSVAAANTEAFF. CDR3 coding DNA: TGTGCCAGCAGCGTAGCGGCAGCAAACACTGAAGCTTTCTTT. Based on the CDR3 plus reference TRBV9 and TRBJ1-1, the full variable domain is DSGVTQTPKHLITATGQRVTLRCSPRSGDLSVYWYQQSLDQGLQFLIQYYNGEERAKGNILERFSAQQFPDLHSELNLSSLELGDSALYFCASSVAAANTEAFFGQGTRLTVV.